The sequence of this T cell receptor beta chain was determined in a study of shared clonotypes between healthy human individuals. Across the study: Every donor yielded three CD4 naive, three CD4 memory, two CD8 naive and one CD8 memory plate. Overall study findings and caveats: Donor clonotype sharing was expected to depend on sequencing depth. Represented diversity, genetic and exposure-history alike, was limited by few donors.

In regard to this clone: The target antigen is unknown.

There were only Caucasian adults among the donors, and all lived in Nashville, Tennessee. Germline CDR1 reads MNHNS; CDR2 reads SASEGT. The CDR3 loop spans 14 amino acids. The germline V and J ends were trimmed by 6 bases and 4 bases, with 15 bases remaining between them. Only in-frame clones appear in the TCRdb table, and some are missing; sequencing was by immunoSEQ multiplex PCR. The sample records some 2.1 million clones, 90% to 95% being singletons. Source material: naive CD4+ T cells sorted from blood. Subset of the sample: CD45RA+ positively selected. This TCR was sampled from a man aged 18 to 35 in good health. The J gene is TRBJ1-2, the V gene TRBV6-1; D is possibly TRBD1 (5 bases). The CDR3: CASRAGGGGYGYTF. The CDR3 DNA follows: TGTGCCAGCAGGGCCGGGGGGGGAGGCTATGGCTACACCTTC.